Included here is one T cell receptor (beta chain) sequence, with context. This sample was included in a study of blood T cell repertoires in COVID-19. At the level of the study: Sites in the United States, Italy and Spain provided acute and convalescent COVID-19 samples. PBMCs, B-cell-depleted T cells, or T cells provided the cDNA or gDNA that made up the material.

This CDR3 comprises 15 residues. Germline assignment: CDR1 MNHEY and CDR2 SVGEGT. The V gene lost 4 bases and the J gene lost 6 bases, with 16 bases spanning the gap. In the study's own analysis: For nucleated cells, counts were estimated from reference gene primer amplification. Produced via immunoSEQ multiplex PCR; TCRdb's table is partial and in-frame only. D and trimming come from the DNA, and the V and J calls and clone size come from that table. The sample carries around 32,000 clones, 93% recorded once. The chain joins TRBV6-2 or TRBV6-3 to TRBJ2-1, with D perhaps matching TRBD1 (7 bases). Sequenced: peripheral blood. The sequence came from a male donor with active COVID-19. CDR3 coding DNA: TGTGCCAGCAGTTTACAGGGGACTTGGGGCAATGAGCAGTTCTTC. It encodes CASSLQGTWGNEQFF.